This T cell receptor (beta chain) originates from a study of spatial heterogeneity in lung cancer. The study tagged each TCR cDNA molecule with a unique molecular identifier. One entry per CDR3 protein results from TCRdb running MiXCR on the 5' RACE reads. The sample includes under 25,000 distinct CDR3 sequences, around 5.3% of them seen just once. In this sample, this clonotype turned up many times. Sample time point: sample taken at primary tumor resection. Without sorting, whole RNA was sequenced from tumor, nontumor lung or frozen PBMC. V lost 6 bases and J lost 2, with 13 bases in between. Germline V lookup: CDR1 GTSNPN, CDR2 SVGIG (reference sequence). The CDR3 contains 13 residues.

The source is a male donor with early-stage non-small cell lung cancer. The chain couples TRBV30 to TRBJ1-1; D perhaps matches TRBD1 (6 bases). Source: PBMCs, taken at surgery. This chain's CDR3 is CACSRGGNTEAFF. The CDR3 nucleotides read TGTGCCTGTTCGAGGGGGGGTAACACTGAAGCTTTCTTT.